A selection of T cell receptor beta chains follows, all from one sample in a study of T cell repertoires in cytomegalovirus infection. Their specific antigens are unknown. Each CDR3 protein is one row after TCRdb ran MiXCR on the reads. The sample lists hundreds of thousands of distinct CDR3 sequences; 29% were seen once. This specimen was cultured PBMCs, taken from culture after CMV antigen stimulation. The receptors come from a human donor in good health (CMV status not recorded). Some clones in this sample may be carry-over from other donors' samples. The CDR3 runs from the conserved cysteine through the conserved F or W.

CDR3aa: CSARDTIQNLETQYF; v_gene: TRBV20-1; j_gene: TRBJ2-5
CDR3aa: CASSPGPAAGLRTGELFF; v_gene: TRBV5-4; j_gene: TRBJ2-2
CDR3aa: CASSLAGLSEAFF; v_gene: TRBV7-2; j_gene: TRBJ1-1
CDR3aa: CASRPGGPVTQYF; v_gene: TRBV6-2/TRBV6-3; j_gene: TRBJ2-5
CDR3aa: CASSFVGGGDRYYEQYF; v_gene: TRBV27; j_gene: TRBJ2-7
CDR3aa: CASSWTGLGYTF; v_gene: TRBV2; j_gene: TRBJ1-2
CDR3aa: CASSEGDNYGYTF; v_gene: TRBV6-1; j_gene: TRBJ1-2
CDR3aa: CASSLAQRGGRDYNEQFF; v_gene: TRBV7-8; j_gene: TRBJ2-1
CDR3aa: CASSSQRAGKETQYF; v_gene: TRBV7-2; j_gene: TRBJ2-5
CDR3aa: CAISESQAGVDNEQFF; v_gene: TRBV10-3; j_gene: TRBJ2-1
CDR3aa: CASSQTLFYNSPLHF; v_gene: TRBV7-8; j_gene: TRBJ1-6